What follows are 28 T cell receptor beta chains derived from one specimen sequenced in a study of cytomegalovirus exposure and HLA in healthy donors listed by TCRdb under 2017. Receptor amplification or capture employed the immunoSEQ multiplex PCR assay. For the multiplex PCR, a mixture combining 60 forward primers for TCR Vbeta segments and 13 reverse primers for TCR Jbeta segments was used. Not all clones reach the TCRdb copy of this immuneACCESS table, which keeps in-frame sequences only. Checked studies attribute under half of the gap to unresolved V genes and leave the rest unexplained. The sample table lists 150,000 to 200,000 clones, roughly 79% of them with a count of one. The ten most abundant clones make up roughly 1% of the sample. Sequencing was carried out using PBMCs. The receptors come from a woman between 40 and 55 years old in good health and CMV-seronegative.

V usage is TRBV18 and J usage is TRBJ1-1, with D possibly matching TRBD1 (6 bases). CDR3 size: 15 residues. In germline, CDR1 is KGHSH, CDR2 LQKENI. V dropped 4 bases and J dropped 2 bases, with 14 bases sitting between them. CDR3 region: CASSLQGRGNTEAFF. CDR3 nucleotide sequence: TGTGCCAGCTCACTACAGGGTAGGGGTAACACTGAAGCTTTCTTT.

The chain carries TRBV18 and TRBJ2-7, with TRBD2 as a possible D gene (5 bases). The germline CDR1 and CDR2 sequences are KGHSH and LQKENI. The CDR3 is 14 residues long. The V end was cut by 0 bases, the J end by 5 bases, with 11 bases between. The CDR3 protein is CASSPPSVRDEQYF. The CDR3 coding sequence is TGTGCCAGCTCACCACCGTCGGTGAGGGACGAGCAGTACTTC.

The CDR3 DNA is TGCGCCAGCAGCCCGAGGGACAGCCCCTATGGCTACACCTTC. Protein: CASSPRDSPYGYTF. The chain employs TRBV5-1 and TRBJ1-2; 7 bases line up with TRBD1. Trimming removed 4 bases from V and 4 bases from J; junction bases left unmatched: 7. The CDR3 totals 14 residues. The germline gives CDR1 SGHRS, CDR2 YFSETQ. Drawing the rest from reference TRBV5-1 and TRBJ1-2, the complete variable domain is KAGVTQTPRYLIKTRGQQVTLSCSPISGHRSVSWYQQTPGQGLQFLFEYFSETQRNKGNFPGRFSGRQFSNSRSEMNVSTLELGDSALYLCASSPRDSPYGYTFGSGTRLTVV.

The J gene is TRBJ2-1, the V gene TRBV19, with TRBD2 as a possible D gene (6 bases). The CDR3 contains 16 residues. Trimming removed 6 bases from V and 5 bases from J, with 20 bases in between. Germline-derived CDR1 and CDR2 are LNHDA and SQIVND (reference sequence). The CDR3 loop reads CASSPMGGGGDNEQFF. CDR3 in DNA: TGTGCCAGTAGCCCCATGGGTGGCGGAGGGGACAATGAGCAGTTCTTC.

The V gene is TRBV5-5, the J gene TRBJ1-1, with a possible D match to TRBD1 (6 bases). Germline V gives CDR1 SGHKS, CDR2 YYEKEE (reference sequence). This CDR3 region has 17 residues. V was clipped by 4 bases and J by 1 base, with 20 bases between them. Here the CDR3 reads CASSSRGGDGPNTEAFF. The CDR3 coding sequence is TGTGCCAGCAGCAGCAGGGGAGGGGACGGGCCGAACACTGAAGCTTTCTTT.

The chain carries TRBV2 and TRBJ2-6, with 7 bases fitting TRBD1. V lost 6 bases to trimming and J lost 4 bases; unmatched junction nucleotides: 15. Per germline, CDR1 SNHLY and CDR2 FYNNEI. The CDR3 extends over 18 amino acids. CDR3 in DNA: TGTGCCAGCAGAGGGACAGCGGTCCCCCTGGGCGGGGCCAACGTCCTGACTTTC. Protein: CASRGTAVPLGGANVLTF.

As concerns this clone: The junction differs from germline at one of its ends, possibly a read error. The V gene is TRBV6-1, the J gene TRBJ2-5, with D maybe TRBD2 (6 bases). Germline V gene lookup returns CDR1 MNHNS and CDR2 SASEGT. This CDR3 is 15 amino acids long. The CDR3 bases are TGTGCCAGCAGTGTAATCGGGGGTGGTCAAGAGGCCCAGTACTTC. Protein: CASSVIGGGQEAQYF.

The rearrangement links TRBV9 to TRBJ1-4, with D tentatively TRBD1 (5 bases). The CDR3 runs to 15 residues. V was shortened by 4 bases and J by 8 bases, with 18 bases between the two germline ends. Germline values: CDR1 SGDLS, CDR2 YYNGEE. The CDR3: CASSLSTAKGEKLFF. DNA for the CDR3: TGTGCCAGCAGCTTGTCGACAGCCAAGGGCGAAAAACTGTTTTTT.

The V and J genes are TRBV27 and TRBJ2-7; D is perhaps TRBD1 (6 bases). V gave up 5 bases and J gave up 2 bases, with 10 bases separating them. CDR1 is MNHEY and CDR2 is SMNVEV in the germline V gene (reference sequence). The CDR3 loop spans 13 amino acids. The DNA of the CDR3 is TGTGCCAGCAGTCTCGGACAGACCTACGAGCAGTACTTC. Protein product: CASSLGQTYEQYF.

V gene TRBV27 combines with J gene TRBJ1-1; no definite D call. Germline-derived CDR1 and CDR2 are MNHEY and SMNVEV (reference sequence). This CDR3 contains 13 residues. Trimming pared 2 bases from V and 4 bases from J, leaving 8 bases between. CDR3 residues: CASSLEVSTEAFF. The CDR3 bases are TGTGCCAGCAGTTTAGAGGTTTCCACTGAAGCTTTCTTT.

J is TRBJ1-1 and V is TRBV11-2; a possible D gene is TRBD1 (6 bases). V was pared by 4 bases and J by 4 bases, with 10 bases between. Per germline, CDR1 SGHAT and CDR2 FQNNGV. This CDR3 spans 13 amino acids. The CDR3 DNA reads as TGTGCCAGCAGCTGGACAGAAATCACTGAAGCTTTCTTT. Its translation: CASSWTEITEAFF.

This clone was detected only once. A read error may account for a junction end that differs from germline. This rearrangement joins TRBV5-1 to TRBJ1-3; D is ambiguous. Germline-derived CDR1 and CDR2 are SGHRS and YFSETQ. CDR3 length equals 16 residues. This CDR3 reads CASNLGADFSGNTIYF. Written as DNA, the CDR3 is TGCGCCAGCAACTTGGGAGCAGACTTCTCTGGAAACACCATATATTTT.

The genes are TRBV7-9 and TRBJ2-2; a possible D gene is TRBD2 (5 bases). V was cut by 4 bases and J by 5 bases, with 14 bases left in between. CDR1 is SEHNR, CDR2 FQNEAQ, per germline (reference sequence). This CDR3 region has 15 residues. The CDR3 DNA reads TGTGCCAGCAGCTGGCAGGACTCGTCTACCGGGGAGCTGTTTTTT. This translates into CASSWQDSSTGELFF.

V and J are TRBV7-8 and TRBJ1-1, with 7 positions matching TRBD1. CDR1 is SGHVS and CDR2 is FQNEAQ in the germline V gene. The V gene end was trimmed by 1 base and the J gene end by 10 bases; junction bases not matched to a gene: 9. The CDR3 is 14 residues long. The CDR3 DNA sequence: TGTGCCAGCAGCTTAGTAGGGGGCGACTCGGGAGCTTTCTTT. Its protein is CASSLVGGDSGAFF.

This clone has more than one count but fewer than ten. The chain couples TRBV7-9 to TRBJ2-6; 7 bases are a match to TRBD2. The trim removed 5 bases at V and 0 bases at J, leaving 7 bases unmatched. This CDR3 region has 17 residues. Germline values: CDR1 SEHNR, CDR2 FQNEAQ (reference sequence). The CDR3 here is CASSPPGGSSGANVLTF. The DNA of the CDR3 is TGTGCCAGCAGCCCGCCGGGAGGCAGCTCTGGGGCCAACGTCCTGACTTTC.

This chain connects TRBV2 to TRBJ1-1; TRBD1 matches at 7 bases. This CDR3 has 11 residues. The V segment lost 8 bases and the J segment 4 bases; nucleotides outside the gene matches: 1. Germline values: CDR1 SNHLY, CDR2 FYNNEI. CDR3 bases: TGTGCCAGCGGGACAGTCACTGAAGCTTTCTTT. Protein sequence: CASGTVTEAFF.

This sequence joins TRBV9 and TRBJ2-3; D possibly corresponds to TRBD2 (6 bases). Between the trimmed V and J ends, which lost 2 bases and 0 bases, there was a span of 7 bases. Germline loops: CDR1 SGDLS, CDR2 YYNGEE. This CDR3 is built from 14 residues. In DNA form, the CDR3 reads TGTGCCAGCAGCGTTAGCGGAAGCACAGATACGCAGTATTTT. Amino acid sequence: CASSVSGSTDTQYF.

The CDR3 reads CSVRDFYEQYF. CDR3 nucleotides: TGCAGCGTCCGGGACTTCTACGAGCAGTACTTC. The rearrangement links TRBV29-1 to TRBJ2-7; perhaps TRBD2 as D (6 bases). Germline values: CDR1 SQVTM, CDR2 ANQGSEA. The CDR3 spans 11 residues. Trimming took 6 bases from V and 3 from J, leaving 9 bases between them.

The chain recombines TRBV11-1 with TRBJ1-1; D is possibly TRBD1 (5 bases). This CDR3 is 12 amino acids long. Germline values: CDR1 SGHAT, CDR2 FQDESV (reference sequence). V shed 5 bases and J shed 6 bases, with 10 bases lying between them. CDR3: CASSPQAAEAFF. The CDR3 DNA reads as TGTGCCAGCAGCCCACAGGCGGCTGAAGCTTTCTTT.

This sequence joins TRBV10-3 and TRBJ2-1, with no clear D. V lost 0 bases to trimming and J lost 9 bases, with 12 bases between them. CDR1 ENHRY and CDR2 SYGVKD come from the germline V gene. The CDR3 consists of 14 residues. This CDR3 reads CAISESSRVGEQFF. CDR3 nucleotide sequence: TGTGCCATCAGTGAGTCGAGTCGGGTTGGTGAGCAGTTCTTC.

There are a few counts of this clone. The chain links TRBV7-6 to TRBJ2-1; 8 nucleotides align to TRBD1. CDR1 SGHVS and CDR2 FNYEAQ come from the germline V gene. This CDR3 region has 20 residues. V was pared by 5 bases and J by 5 bases, with 23 bases of the junction left unmatched. Written as DNA, the CDR3 is TGTGCCAGCAGCCCCGTTTACCCTTACCCCGGGACAGGCGTTAACAATGAGCAGTTCTTC. It encodes CASSPVYPYPGTGVNNEQFF. Filled out from reference TRBV7-6 and TRBJ2-1, the complete variable domain reads GAGVSQSPRYKVTKRGQDVALRCDPISGHVSLYWYRQALGQGPEFLTYFNYEAQQDKSGLPNDRFSAERPEGSISTLTIQRTEQRDSAMYRCASSPVYPYPGTGVNNEQFFGPGTRLTVL.

The chain joins TRBV7-6 to TRBJ2-5; 8 bases line up with TRBD1. The CDR3 is 15 residues long. J was trimmed by 4 bases and V by 3 bases; bases with no gene match: 7. CDR1 SGHVS and CDR2 FNYEAQ come from the germline V gene. The CDR3 loop reads CASSFGQGFGETQYF. The CDR3 region has the DNA TGTGCCAGCAGCTTTGGACAGGGATTCGGAGAGACCCAGTACTTC.

The chain uses TRBV7-2 and TRBJ1-4; D unresolved. The CDR3 is 13 amino acids. Trimming took 2 bases from V and 8 from J, leaving 9 bases between them. Germline V CDR1 and CDR2: SGHTA, FQGNSA. The CDR3 DNA follows: TGTGCCAGCAGCTTATCCACGACAGAAAAACTGTTTTTT. It is translated as CASSLSTTEKLFF. The full variable domain, its missing parts supplied by reference TRBV7-2 and TRBJ1-4, is GAGVSQSPSNKVTEKGKDVELRCDPISGHTALYWYRQSLGQGLEFLIYFQGNSAPDKSGLPSDRFSAERTGGSVSTLTIQRTQQEDSAVYLCASSLSTTEKLFFGSGTQLSVL.

Turning to this clone: Germline is not matched at one junction end, which may reflect a read error. J is TRBJ2-7 and V is TRBV11-3, with 8 bases matching TRBD1. The V gene's germline CDR1 is SGHNT and CDR2 YENEEA. The CDR3 length is 12 residues. CDR3 coding DNA: TGTGCTAGCAGCTCGGGACAGGACGAGCAGTACTTC. This codes for CASSSGQDEQYF.

The rearrangement links TRBV15 to TRBJ2-1; TRBD2 matches at 7 bases. The CDR3 consists of 17 residues. Germline V gene data show CDR1 as LNHNV and CDR2 as YYDKDF (reference sequence). V lost 1 base and J lost 7; bases outside the gene matches: 13. The CDR3 loop reads CATSRVSGGLRGNEQFF. The CDR3 region has the DNA TGTGCCACCAGCAGAGTGTCGGGGGGTTTGCGGGGGAATGAGCAGTTCTTC.

The V and J genes are TRBV15 and TRBJ2-5; D perhaps matches TRBD2 (6 bases). Per the germline V gene, CDR1 is LNHNV and CDR2 is YYDKDF (reference sequence). This CDR3 has 16 amino acids. The germline V and J ends were trimmed by 0 bases and 6 bases, with 17 bases remaining between them. CDR3 loop: CATSREEGKRFKTQYF. In nucleotides, the CDR3 is TGTGCCACCAGCAGAGAGGAGGGTAAGAGGTTCAAGACCCAGTACTTC.

This clone was counted only a few times. The chain employs TRBV30 and TRBJ2-4; a weak D match, TRBD1 (5 bases). The CDR3 contains 13 residues. Germline CDR1 is GTSNPN and CDR2 is SVGIG (reference sequence). V was pared by 4 bases and J by 9 bases, with 16 bases between. This chain's CDR3 is CAWTRVGLPIQYF. The CDR3 nucleotides read TGTGCCTGGACCAGGGTCGGCTTGCCCATTCAGTACTTC.

V usage is TRBV19 and J usage is TRBJ1-3; the D is unclear. The CDR3 runs 13 residues. V dropped 3 bases and J dropped 4 bases, with 7 bases sitting between them. Germline V CDR1 and CDR2: LNHDA, SQIVND (reference sequence). Written as DNA, the CDR3 is TGTGCCAGTAGTATCGTCACAGGAAACACCATATATTTT. This encodes CASSIVTGNTIYF.